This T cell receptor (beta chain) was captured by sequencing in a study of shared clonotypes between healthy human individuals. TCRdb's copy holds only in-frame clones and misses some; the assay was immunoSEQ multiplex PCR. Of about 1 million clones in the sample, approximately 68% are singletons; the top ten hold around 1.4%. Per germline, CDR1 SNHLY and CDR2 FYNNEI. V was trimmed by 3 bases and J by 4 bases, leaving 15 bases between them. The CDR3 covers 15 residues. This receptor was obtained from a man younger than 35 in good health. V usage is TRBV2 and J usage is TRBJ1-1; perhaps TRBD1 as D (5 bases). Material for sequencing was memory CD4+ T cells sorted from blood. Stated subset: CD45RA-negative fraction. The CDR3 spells CASSDRGITGTEAFF. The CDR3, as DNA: TGTGCCAGCAGTGACCGGGGGATAACTGGCACTGAAGCTTTCTTT.